The 3 T cell receptor beta chains given below trace back to one sample, sequenced in a study of control samples from healthy donors and cancer patients. Here immunoSEQ multiplex PCR was the method, and the copy in TCRdb shows in-frame clones only, minus some. The table shows about 170,000 clones, with about 90% occurring only once. The sequenced sample consisted of blood. These receptor sequences come from a man aged 25 to 40 in good health.

The rearrangement links TRBV7-9 to TRBJ2-3; the match to TRBD2 covers 8 bases. The germline gives CDR1 SEHNR, CDR2 FQNEAQ (reference sequence). The CDR3 sequence is 15 residues long. The V gene end was trimmed by 7 bases and the J gene end by 5 bases; junction bases not matched to a gene: 11. The CDR3 reads CASTPGGGTGDTQYF. In nucleotides, the CDR3 is TGTGCCAGCACCCCGGGAGGGGGGACTGGAGATACGCAGTATTTT. The whole variable domain, remainder taken from reference TRBV7-9 and TRBJ2-3, is DTGVSQNPRHKITKRGQNVTFRCDPISEHNRLYWYRQTLGQGPEFLTYFQNEAQLEKSRLLSDRFSAERPKGSFSTLEIQRTEQGDSAMYLCASTPGGGTGDTQYFGPGTRLTVL.

This chain connects TRBV24-1 to TRBJ1-2, with D unclear. Germline V gene lookup returns CDR1 KGHDR and CDR2 SFDVKD. The CDR3 has 16 amino acids. V lost 9 bases to trimming and J lost 5 bases, with 24 bases between them. The CDR3 nucleotides read TGTGCCACCTCAACCCCTGGGCCGTCGGGAGAATATGGCTACACCTTC. Translated: CATSTPGPSGEYGYTF.

The CDR3 protein is CASGDSGGYTF. The CDR3 DNA reads TGTGCCAGCGGAGACTCGGGCGGCTACACCTTC. The V call is TRBV25-1, the J call TRBJ1-2; D not certain. CDR1 and CDR2 from the germline V gene are MGHDK and SYGVNS. The CDR3 totals 11 residues. Trimming cost V 8 bases and J 8 bases, with 12 bases left between them.